Here is one T cell receptor (beta chain) with its context. This sample stems from a study of blood T cell repertoires in COVID-19. About the research overall: Specimens from acute and convalescent COVID-19 originated in the United States, Italy and Spain. From T cells, B-cell-depleted T cells, or PBMCs came the material, which was cDNA or gDNA.

Trimming at V came to 7 bases and at J to 1 base, leaving 8 bases not matched to a gene. The CDR3 runs to 15 residues. Germline lookup yields CDR1 MDHEN and CDR2 SYDVKM. How the authors handled the data: Scientists estimated how many nucleated cells there were by amplifying reference gene primers. The assay was immunoSEQ multiplex PCR, and TCRdb's table has in-frame clones only and misses some. That table furnishes V, J and clone size, whereas the DNA furnished D and trimming. The profile covers about 58,000 clones, with 92% appearing a single time and around 4.6% taken by the ten largest. The rearrangement uses TRBV28 and TRBJ2-3; 7 bases are a match to TRBD2. The clonotype was recovered from a man aged 45-60 years with active COVID-19. Sequencing was performed on peripheral blood. This CDR3 is CASMGSGGRTDTQYF. CDR3 sequence (DNA): TGTGCCAGCATGGGTTCGGGGGGTCGCACAGATACGCAGTATTTT.